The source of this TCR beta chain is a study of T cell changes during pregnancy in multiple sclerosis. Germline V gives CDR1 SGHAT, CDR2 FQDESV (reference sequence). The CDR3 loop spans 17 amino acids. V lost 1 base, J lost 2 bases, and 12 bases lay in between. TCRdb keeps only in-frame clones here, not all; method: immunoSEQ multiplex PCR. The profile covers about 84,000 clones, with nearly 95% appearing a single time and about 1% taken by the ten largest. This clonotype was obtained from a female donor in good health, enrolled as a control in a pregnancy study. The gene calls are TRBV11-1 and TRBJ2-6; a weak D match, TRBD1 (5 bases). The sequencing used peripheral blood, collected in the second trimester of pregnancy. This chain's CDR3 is CASSLGGRVAGANVLTF. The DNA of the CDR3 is TGTGCCAGCAGCTTAGGTGGCAGGGTGGCTGGGGCCAACGTCCTGACTTTC.